A selection of T cell receptor beta chains follows, all from one sample in a study of OX40 agonist ivuxolimab in advanced cancers. Produced via immunoSEQ multiplex PCR; TCRdb's table is partial and in-frame only. The sample has approximately 17,000 clones, approximately 78% seen once. The sequences come from CD4+ or CD8+ T cells sorted from blood, collected in a trial of the OX40 agonist ivuxolimab. The receptors stem from an adult with an advanced solid tumor such as melanoma, head and neck, liver or kidney cancer. The CDR3 runs from the conserved cysteine through the conserved F or W. The D gene is left open where the match is weak. Some rows have no size entry. The others give once, few or many, or a class for an expanded clone.

>.|TRBV4-1|TRBD1|TRBJ2-1
CASSQDGVDRGLRWSYNEQFF
TGCGCCAGCAGCCAAGACGGGGTAGACAGGGGGCTCCGCTGGTCCTACAATGAGCAGTTCTTC
>.|TRBV29-1|.|TRBJ2-7
CSVGGNKLYEQYF
TGCAGCGTTGGAGGTAACAAACTCTACGAGCAGTACTTC
>.|TRBV6-1|.|TRBJ1-5
CASSEQGGNQPQHF
TGTGCCAGCAGTGAACAAGGGGGTAATCAGCCCCAGCATTTT
>.|TRBV28|TRBD1|TRBJ2-2
CASRTGTGGVPGELFF
TGTGCCAGCAGGACCGGGACAGGGGGTGTCCCCGGGGAGCTGTTTTTT
>.|TRBV4-1|.|TRBJ2-7
CASSQSSSGATYEQYF
TGCGCCAGCAGCCAAAGTAGTAGCGGTGCGACTTACGAGCAGTACTTC
>.|TRBV5-4|.|TRBJ2-7
CASSLWAGLEEQYF
TGTGCCAGCAGCTTGTGGGCCGGCTTGGAGGAGCAGTACTTC
>.|TRBV6-6|.|TRBJ1-1
CASSYLGRTEAFF
TGTGCCAGCAGTTATCTGGGGAGAACTGAAGCTTTCTTT
>.|TRBV7-9|.|TRBJ2-3
CASSHGDTQYF
TGTGCCAGCAGTCACGGAGATACGCAGTATTTT
>few|TRBV7-2|.|TRBJ2-3
CASSQQARSTDTQYF
TGTGCCAGCAGCCAGCAGGCGAGATCCACAGATACGCAGTATTTT
>.|TRBV6-1|.|TRBJ1-5
CASSLTGTYQPQHF
TGTGCCAGCAGTCTAACAGGGACCTATCAGCCCCAGCATTTT
>few|TRBV29-1|.|TRBJ2-3
CSVASGASDTQYF
TGCAGCGTCGCTTCGGGGGCCTCAGATACGCAGTATTTT
>.|TRBV20-1|.|TRBJ2-1
CSARGTRPFF
TGCAGTGCTAGAGGGACCCGGCCCTTCTTC
>once|TRBV5-1|TRBD1|TRBJ1-4
CASSFDRGEEKLFF
TGCGCCAGCAGCTTCGACAGGGGTGAAGAAAAACTGTTTTTT
>.|TRBV5-5|TRBD1|TRBJ1-1
CASSLAFRGPGTEAFF
TGTGCCAGCAGCTTGGCTTTTAGGGGGCCGGGAACTGAAGCTTTCTTT
>.|TRBV11-2|TRBD1|TRBJ2-2
CASSTYGQGSGELFF
TGTGCCAGCAGCACATACGGACAGGGGTCCGGGGAGCTGTTTTTT
>few|TRBV5-4|TRBD2|TRBJ2-2
CASSLATGGRGTGELFF
TGTGCCAGCAGCTTGGCAACGGGCGGGAGAGGGACCGGGGAGCTGTTTTTT
>.|TRBV5-5|TRBD1|TRBJ1-1
CASSTGGSTEAFF
TGTGCCAGCAGCACAGGGGGGAGCACTGAAGCTTTCTTT
>.|TRBV18|.|TRBJ2-6
CASSPGTGSGANVLTF
TGTGCCAGCTCACCGGGTACAGGGTCTGGGGCCAACGTCCTGACTTTC
>.|TRBV29-1|.|TRBJ2-7
CSVRQGGSYEQYF
TGCAGCGTGCGCCAAGGGGGTAGCTACGAGCAGTACTTC
>.|TRBV9|.|TRBJ2-1
CASSPRDTYNEQFF
TGTGCCAGCAGCCCTCGGGACACCTACAATGAGCAGTTCTTC
>.|TRBV30|TRBD1|TRBJ2-5
CAWGTGGAETQYF
TGTGCCTGGGGGACAGGGGGCGCAGAGACCCAGTACTTC
>.|TRBV11-2|TRBD1|TRBJ2-5
CASGPYGQGKETQYF
TGTGCCAGCGGACCCTATGGACAGGGAAAAGAGACCCAGTACTTC
>.|TRBV11-2|TRBD1|TRBJ1-2
CASSRQGNYGYTF
TGTGCCAGCAGTAGACAGGGGAACTATGGCTACACCTTC
>once|TRBV7-6|TRBD2|TRBJ2-7
CASSLDGTSGRSQYF
TGTGCCAGCAGCTTGGACGGGACTAGCGGGAGATCGCAGTACTTC
>.|TRBV9|TRBD2|TRBJ2-1
CASSASGRADYNEQFF
TGTGCCAGCAGCGCGAGCGGGAGGGCCGATTACAATGAGCAGTTCTTC
>.|TRBV7-2|.|TRBJ1-4
CASSLGVSGTNEKLFF
TGTGCCAGCAGCTTAGGGGTTTCAGGGACTAATGAAAAACTGTTTTTT
>.|TRBV2|.|TRBJ2-7
CASRGSGREQYF
TGTGCCAGCAGGGGGAGCGGGCGCGAGCAGTACTTC
>.|TRBV12-2|.|TRBJ2-5
CASRFNGYQETQYF
TGTGCAAGTCGCTTTAATGGCTACCAAGAGACCCAGTACTTC
>few|TRBV25-1|.|TRBJ2-7
CASSELSRTHLWEQYF
TGTGCCAGCAGTGAATTGAGTAGGACACATCTCTGGGAGCAGTACTTC
>.|TRBV7-2|.|TRBJ2-3
CASSSSTADTQYF
TGTGCCAGCAGCTCGTCCACAGCAGATACGCAGTATTTT
>.|TRBV30|.|TRBJ2-3
CAWDGLPRFDTQYF
TGTGCCTGGGATGGACTACCCAGGTTCGATACGCAGTATTTT
>.|TRBV4-1|.|TRBJ1-4
CASSQDIGTPSF
TGCGCCAGCAGCCAAGATATCGGGACCCCTTCATTT
>.|TRBV2|.|TRBJ1-2
CATTETASNYGYTF
TGTGCCACAACCGAGACAGCCTCTAACTATGGCTACACCTTC
>few|TRBV19|TRBD2|TRBJ2-2
CASSGLAGGVGTGELFF
TGTGCCAGTAGTGGACTAGCGGGAGGGGTAGGGACCGGGGAGCTGTTTTTT
>.|TRBV30|.|TRBJ2-2
CAWRGQGNTGELFF
TGTGCCTGGAGAGGCCAGGGGAACACCGGGGAGCTGTTTTTT
>.|TRBV29-1|TRBD2|TRBJ2-5
CSVEVLAGGRETQYF
TGCAGCGTTGAGGTTCTAGCGGGAGGGAGGGAGACCCAGTACTTC
>.|TRBV6-6|TRBD1|TRBJ1-5
CASRHRDRGQPQHF
TGTGCCAGCAGGCACCGGGACAGGGGGCAGCCCCAGCATTTT